The following is a T cell receptor beta chain sequence with its context. No antigen is known for it. If patients had other autoimmune diseases, uncontrolled infections, pregnancy or lactation, they were excluded. The sample originates from a study of Graves' ophthalmopathy and Graves' hyperthyroidism. Study-wide context: Upon initial diagnosis and before any treatment, peripheral blood was collected. Study-level findings and limits: For predicting ophthalmopathy progression, the model had 70.59% sensitivity and 72.22% specificity. Most thyroid clonotypes expanded beyond 0.001 frequency were also found in blood.

RNA transcripts yielded amplified TCR beta CDR3 regions. Following a first-round RT-PCR that used HTBI primers, a second-round multiplex PCR was carried out. TCRdb ran MiXCR on the multiplex PCR reads and lists one entry per CDR3 protein. In the table there are almost 750,000 distinct CDR3 sequences, about 44% of which are singletons. Germline CDR1 is SNHLY and CDR2 is FYNNEI. This CDR3 spans 12 amino acids. The sequence was collected from an adult man with Graves' ophthalmopathy. Sequenced: peripheral blood. The chain couples TRBV2 to TRBJ1-1; D uncertain. CDR3 DNA sequence: TGTGCTAGGTGGGGTATGAACACTGAAGCTTTCTTT. Translating gives CARWGMNTEAFF.